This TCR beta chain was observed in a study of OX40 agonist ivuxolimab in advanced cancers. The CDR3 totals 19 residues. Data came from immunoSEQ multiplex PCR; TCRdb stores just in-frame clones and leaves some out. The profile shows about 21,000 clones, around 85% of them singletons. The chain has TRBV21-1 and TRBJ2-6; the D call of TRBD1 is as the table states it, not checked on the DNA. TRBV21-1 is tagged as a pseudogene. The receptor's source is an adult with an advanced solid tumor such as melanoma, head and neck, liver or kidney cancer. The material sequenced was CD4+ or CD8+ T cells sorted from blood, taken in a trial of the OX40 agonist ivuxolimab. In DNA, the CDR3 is TGTGCCAGCAGCAGCCTGGGACAGGAAGGGGGCCATGGGGCCAACGTCCTGACTTTC. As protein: CASSSLGQEGGHGANVLTF.